This T cell receptor beta chain derives from a study of cytomegalovirus exposure and HLA in healthy donors. Germline V gene lookup returns CDR1 SGHNT and CDR2 YYREEE (reference sequence). CDR3 length: 13 amino acids. The V and J ends lost 2 bases and 2 bases respectively, with 7 bases between them. PCR primers comprised 60 Vbeta and 13 Jbeta primers. As originally analysed: Later, tens of millions of unique TCR beta chains were counted in an analysis, and roughly 11 million of them were shared. This table comes from immunoSEQ multiplex PCR, and its TCRdb copy is limited to in-frame clones, with some not included. The DNA gave D and trimming, while V, J and clone size come from that table. The sample contains some 96,000 clones, roughly 76% of which appear only once.

The sequence was obtained from a man aged 35 to 55 in good health and CMV-seronegative. The sample consisted of PBMCs. The chain employs TRBV5-4 and TRBJ2-5, with TRBD1 as a possible D gene (6 bases). The CDR3 spells CASSFGQQETQYF. CDR3 coding DNA: TGTGCCAGCAGCTTCGGACAGCAAGAGACCCAGTACTTC.